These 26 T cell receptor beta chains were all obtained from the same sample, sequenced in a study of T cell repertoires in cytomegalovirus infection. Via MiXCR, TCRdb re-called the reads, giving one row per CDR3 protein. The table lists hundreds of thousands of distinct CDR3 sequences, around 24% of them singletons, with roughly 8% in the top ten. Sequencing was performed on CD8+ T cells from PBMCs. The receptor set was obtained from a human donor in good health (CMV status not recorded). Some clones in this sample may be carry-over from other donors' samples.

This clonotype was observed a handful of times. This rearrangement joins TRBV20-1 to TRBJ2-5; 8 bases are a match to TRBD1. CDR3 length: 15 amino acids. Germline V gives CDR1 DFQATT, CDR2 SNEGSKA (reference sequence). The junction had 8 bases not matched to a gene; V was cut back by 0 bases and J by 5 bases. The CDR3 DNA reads TGCAGTGCTAGAGATCTGGGGACAGGCTGGGAGACCCAGTACTTC. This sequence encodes CSARDLGTGWETQYF.

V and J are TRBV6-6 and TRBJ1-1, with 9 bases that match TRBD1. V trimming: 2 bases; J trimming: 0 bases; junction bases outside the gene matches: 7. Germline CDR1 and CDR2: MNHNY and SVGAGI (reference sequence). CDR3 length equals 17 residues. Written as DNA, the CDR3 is TGTGCCAGCAGTTACCCGGACAGGGGAAACATGAACACTGAAGCTTTCTTT. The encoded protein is CASSYPDRGNMNTEAFF.

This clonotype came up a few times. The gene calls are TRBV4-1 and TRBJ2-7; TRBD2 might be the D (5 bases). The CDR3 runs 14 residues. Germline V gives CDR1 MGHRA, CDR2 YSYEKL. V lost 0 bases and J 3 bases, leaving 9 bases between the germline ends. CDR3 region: CASSQELAVYEQYF. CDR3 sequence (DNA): TGCGCCAGCAGCCAAGAGCTAGCTGTCTACGAGCAGTACTTC.

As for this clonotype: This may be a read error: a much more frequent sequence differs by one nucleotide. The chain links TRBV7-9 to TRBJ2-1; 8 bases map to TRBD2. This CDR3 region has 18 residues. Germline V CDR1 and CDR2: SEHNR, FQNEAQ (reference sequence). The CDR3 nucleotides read TGTGCCAGCAGCACCGGGGGTAGCGGGGTCAGGCTTTACAATGTGCAGTTCTTC. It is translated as CASSTGGSGVRLYNVQFF.

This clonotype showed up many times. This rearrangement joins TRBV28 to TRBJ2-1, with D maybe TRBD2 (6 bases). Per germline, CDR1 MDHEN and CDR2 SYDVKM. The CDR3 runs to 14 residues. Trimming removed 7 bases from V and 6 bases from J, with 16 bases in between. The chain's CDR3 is CASTLGQGGNEQFF. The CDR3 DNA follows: TGTGCCAGCACTTTGGGGCAGGGAGGCAATGAGCAGTTCTTC.

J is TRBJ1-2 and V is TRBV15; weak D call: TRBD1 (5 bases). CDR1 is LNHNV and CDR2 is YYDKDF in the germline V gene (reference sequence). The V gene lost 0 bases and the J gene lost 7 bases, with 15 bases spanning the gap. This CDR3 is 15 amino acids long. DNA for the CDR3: TGTGCCACCAGCAGAGACAGGGCCCCTAGCTCTGGCTACACCTTC. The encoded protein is CATSRDRAPSSGYTF.

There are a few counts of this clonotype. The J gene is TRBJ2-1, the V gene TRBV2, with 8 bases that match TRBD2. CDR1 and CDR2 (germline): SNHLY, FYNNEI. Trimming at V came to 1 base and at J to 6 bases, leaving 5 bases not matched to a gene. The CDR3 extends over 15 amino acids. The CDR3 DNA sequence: TGTGCCAGCAGTGAAGGCGGGGGGCAAATCAATGAGCAGTTCTTC. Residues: CASSEGGGQINEQFF.

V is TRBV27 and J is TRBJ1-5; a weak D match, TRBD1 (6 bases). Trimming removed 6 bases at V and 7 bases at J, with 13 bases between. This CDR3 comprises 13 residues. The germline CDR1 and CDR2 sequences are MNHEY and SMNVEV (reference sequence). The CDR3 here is CASRGGADQPQHF. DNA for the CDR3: TGTGCCAGCAGAGGGGGAGCTGACCAGCCCCAGCATTTT.

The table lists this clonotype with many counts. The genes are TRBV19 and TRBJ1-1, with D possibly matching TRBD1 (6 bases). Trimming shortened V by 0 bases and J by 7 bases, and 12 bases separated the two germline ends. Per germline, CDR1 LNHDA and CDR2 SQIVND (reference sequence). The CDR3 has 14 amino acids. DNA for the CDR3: TGTGCCAGTAGTATAGAATTACAGGGTCATGAAGCTTTCTTT. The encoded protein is CASSIELQGHEAFF. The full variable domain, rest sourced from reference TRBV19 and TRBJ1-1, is DGGITQSPKYLFRKEGQNVTLSCEQNLNHDAMYWYRQDPGQGLRLIYYSQIVNDFQKGDIAEGYSVSREKKESFPLTVTSAQKNPTAFYLCASSIELQGHEAFFGQGTRLTVV.

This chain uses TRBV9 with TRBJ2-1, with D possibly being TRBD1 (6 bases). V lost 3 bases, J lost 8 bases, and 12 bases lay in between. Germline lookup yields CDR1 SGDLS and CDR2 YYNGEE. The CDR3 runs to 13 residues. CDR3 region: CASSAAPGDEQFF. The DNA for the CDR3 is TGTGCCAGCAGCGCCGCCCCAGGGGATGAGCAGTTCTTC. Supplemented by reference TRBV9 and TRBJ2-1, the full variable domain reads DSGVTQTPKHLITATGQRVTLRCSPRSGDLSVYWYQQSLDQGLQFLIQYYNGEERAKGNILERFSAQQFPDLHSELNLSSLELGDSALYFCASSAAPGDEQFFGPGTRLTVL.

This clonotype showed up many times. CDR3 residues: CASSLRGKGDEQFF. As DNA, the CDR3 is TGTGCCAGCAGCTTACGGGGAAAGGGGGATGAGCAGTTCTTC. The chain is built from TRBV7-2 and TRBJ2-1; maybe TRBD1 (6 bases). Trimming cost V 2 bases and J 8 bases, with 13 bases left between them. Per germline, CDR1 SGHTA and CDR2 FQGNSA. CDR3 length: 14 residues.

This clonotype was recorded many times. The CDR3, as DNA: TGCAGCGGGGGGACAGGGGTCCCTGAAGCTTTCTTT. This translates into CSGGTGVPEAFF. This chain uses TRBV29-1 with TRBJ1-1; 10 bases match TRBD1. Germline CDR1 is SQVTM and CDR2 is ANQGSEA. Trimming at V came to 7 bases and at J to 6 bases, leaving 5 bases not matched to a gene. The CDR3 extends over 12 amino acids.

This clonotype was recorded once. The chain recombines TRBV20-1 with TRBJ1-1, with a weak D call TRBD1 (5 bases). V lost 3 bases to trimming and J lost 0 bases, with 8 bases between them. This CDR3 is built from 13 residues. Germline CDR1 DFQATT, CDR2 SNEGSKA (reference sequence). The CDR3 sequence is CSARGDMNTEAFF. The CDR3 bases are TGCAGTGCTAGGGGGGATATGAACACTGAAGCTTTCTTT.

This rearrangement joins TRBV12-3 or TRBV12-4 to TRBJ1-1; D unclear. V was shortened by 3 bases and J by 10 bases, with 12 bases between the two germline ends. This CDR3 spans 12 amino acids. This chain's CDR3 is CASSFEETLAFF. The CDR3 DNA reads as TGTGCCAGCAGTTTCGAGGAAACGTTAGCTTTCTTT.

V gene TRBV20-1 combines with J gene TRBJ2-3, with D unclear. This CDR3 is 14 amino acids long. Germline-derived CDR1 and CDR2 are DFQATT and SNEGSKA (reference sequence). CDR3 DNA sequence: TGCAGCGCCCACAGACCGTTGGATGGGGATACGCAGTATTTT. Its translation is CSAHRPLDGDTQYF.

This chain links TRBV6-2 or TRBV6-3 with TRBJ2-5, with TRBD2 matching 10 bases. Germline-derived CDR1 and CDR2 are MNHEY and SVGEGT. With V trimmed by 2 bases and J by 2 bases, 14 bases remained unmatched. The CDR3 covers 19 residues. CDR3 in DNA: TGTGCCAGCAGTTACGACCCGGAGGGAGCGGGGGGGCCTCAAGAGACCCAGTACTTC. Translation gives CASSYDPEGAGGPQETQYF.

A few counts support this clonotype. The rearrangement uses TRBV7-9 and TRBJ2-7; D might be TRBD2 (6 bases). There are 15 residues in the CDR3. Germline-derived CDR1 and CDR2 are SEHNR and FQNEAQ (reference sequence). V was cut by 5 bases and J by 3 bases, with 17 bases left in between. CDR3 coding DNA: TGTGCCAGCAGCCCCAGGACTACTTTTGACTACGAGCAGTACTTC. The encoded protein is CASSPRTTFDYEQYF.

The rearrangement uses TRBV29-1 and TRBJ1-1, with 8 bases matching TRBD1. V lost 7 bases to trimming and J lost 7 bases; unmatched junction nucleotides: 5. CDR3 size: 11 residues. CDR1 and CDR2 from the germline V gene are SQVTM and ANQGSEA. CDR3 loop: CSADRGDEAFF. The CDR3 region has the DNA TGCAGCGCCGACAGGGGAGATGAAGCTTTCTTT.

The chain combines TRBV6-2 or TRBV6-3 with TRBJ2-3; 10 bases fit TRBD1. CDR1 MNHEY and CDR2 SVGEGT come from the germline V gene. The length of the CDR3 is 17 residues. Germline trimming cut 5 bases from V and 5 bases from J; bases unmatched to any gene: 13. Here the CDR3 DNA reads TGTGCCAGCAGTGAGATCCCGGGACAGGGGTTTTTAGATACGCAGTATTTT. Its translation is CASSEIPGQGFLDTQYF.

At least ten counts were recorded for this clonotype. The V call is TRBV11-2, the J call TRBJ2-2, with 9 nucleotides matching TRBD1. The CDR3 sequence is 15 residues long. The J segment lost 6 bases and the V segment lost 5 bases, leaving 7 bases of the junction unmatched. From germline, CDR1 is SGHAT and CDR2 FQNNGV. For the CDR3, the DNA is TGTGCCAGCAGCCTCCGGGACAGGGTCCCCGGGGAGCTGTTTTTT. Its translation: CASSLRDRVPGELFF.

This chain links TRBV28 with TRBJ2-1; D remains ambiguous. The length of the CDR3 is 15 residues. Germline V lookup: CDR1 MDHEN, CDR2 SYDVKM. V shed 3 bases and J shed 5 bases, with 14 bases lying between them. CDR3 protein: CASSLISTRDNEQFF. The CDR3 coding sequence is TGTGCCAGCAGTTTGATCTCGACCCGAGACAATGAGCAGTTCTTC.

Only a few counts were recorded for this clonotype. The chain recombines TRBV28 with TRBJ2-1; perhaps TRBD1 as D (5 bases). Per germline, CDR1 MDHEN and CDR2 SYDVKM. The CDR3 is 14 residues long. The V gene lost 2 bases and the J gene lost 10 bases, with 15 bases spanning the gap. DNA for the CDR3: TGTGCCAGCAGTTTAATAGCCTTCAAGGGGGAGCAGTTCTTC. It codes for CASSLIAFKGEQFF.

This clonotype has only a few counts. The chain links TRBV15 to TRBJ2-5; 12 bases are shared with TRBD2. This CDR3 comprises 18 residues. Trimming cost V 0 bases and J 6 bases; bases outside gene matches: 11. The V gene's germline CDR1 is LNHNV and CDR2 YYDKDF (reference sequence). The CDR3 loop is CATSRDFGTSGPGKTQYF. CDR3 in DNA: TGTGCCACCAGCAGAGATTTTGGGACTAGCGGGCCAGGAAAGACCCAGTACTTC.

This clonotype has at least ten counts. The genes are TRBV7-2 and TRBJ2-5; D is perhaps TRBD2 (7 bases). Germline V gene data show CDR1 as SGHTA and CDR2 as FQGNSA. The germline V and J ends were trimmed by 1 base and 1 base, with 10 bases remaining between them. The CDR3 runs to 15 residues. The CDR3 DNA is TGTGCCAGCAGCTTAGGGGGGGGGCCCCAAGAGACCCAGTACTTC. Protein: CASSLGGGPQETQYF.

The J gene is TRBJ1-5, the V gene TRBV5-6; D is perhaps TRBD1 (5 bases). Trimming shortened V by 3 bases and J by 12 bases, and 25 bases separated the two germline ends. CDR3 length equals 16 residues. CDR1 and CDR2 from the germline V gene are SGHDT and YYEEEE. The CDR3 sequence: CASSSTALSPGTGQHF. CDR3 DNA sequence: TGTGCCAGCAGCTCGACAGCCCTGTCCCCAGGTACAGGCCAGCATTTT. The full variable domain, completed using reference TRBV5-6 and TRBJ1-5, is DAGVTQSPTHLIKTRGQQVTLRCSPKSGHDTVSWYQQALGQGPQFIFQYYEEEERQRGNFPDRFSGHQFPNYSSELNVNALLLGDSALYLCASSSTALSPGTGQHFGDGTRLSIL.

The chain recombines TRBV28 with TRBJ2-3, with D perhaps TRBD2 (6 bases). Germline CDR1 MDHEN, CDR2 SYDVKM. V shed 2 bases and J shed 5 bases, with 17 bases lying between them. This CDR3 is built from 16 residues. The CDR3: CASSLIALVGGDTQYF. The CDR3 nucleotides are TGTGCCAGCAGTTTAATTGCACTAGTGGGGGGAGATACGCAGTATTTT.